Presented here are 23 T cell receptor beta chains from one specimen sequenced in a study of CXCR3-negative and CXCR3-positive naive CD8 T cells. 5' RACE with UMI labels generated the TRB cDNA libraries. TCRdb reanalyzed the 5' RACE reads, giving one entry per CDR3 protein sequence and no DNA. The sample totals roughly 93,000 distinct CDR3 sequences. The antigens these receptors bind are not known. Regarding the study as a whole: The study found more hydrophobic TRB CDR3s in CXCR3-positive naive cells than in CXCR3-negative naive cells.

Sequenced sample: naive CXCR3+ CD8+ T cells from blood. Subset specified: CD45RO-CCR7+CD27+CD95- naive CD8+ T cells expressing CXCR3 (TNR3+). Every receptor here comes from a human donor in good health. Some clones in this sample may be carry-over from other donors' samples.

The genes are TRBV27 and TRBJ2-7; TCRdb designates TRBD1, a call that cannot be tested without DNA. Germline assignment: CDR1 MNHEY and CDR2 SMNVEV (reference sequence). This CDR3 comprises 12 residues. CDR3 loop: CASSLTGGGQYF.

The chain's CDR3 is CSASVDGRGGPTGELFF. J is TRBJ2-2 and V is TRBV20-1; TCRdb outputs TRBD2, but without DNA this stays unchecked. The CDR3 length is 17 residues. Germline CDR1 reads DFQATT; CDR2 reads SNEGSKA (reference sequence).

The V and J genes are TRBV9 and TRBJ2-7. This CDR3 has 15 amino acids. Germline CDR1 SGDLS, CDR2 YYNGEE. This CDR3 reads CASSVAGSLLDEQYF.

CDR3 in amino acids: CSVEQGNTGELFF. The V call is TRBV29-1, the J call TRBJ2-2; without DNA, the TCRdb call of TRBD1 cannot be checked. Germline V gives CDR1 SQVTM, CDR2 ANQGSEA. This CDR3 spans 13 amino acids.

The chain recombines TRBV29-1 with TRBJ2-1; the TRBD1 assignment by TCRdb is unverifiable without DNA. CDR1 and CDR2 (germline): SQVTM, ANQGSEA. The CDR3 loop spans 16 amino acids. CDR3 amino acids: CSVETGQTSSYNEQFF.

The chain joins TRBV20-1 to TRBJ2-7; the D gene TCRdb calls, TRBD2, cannot be checked with no DNA. In germline, CDR1 is DFQATT, CDR2 SNEGSKA (reference sequence). The CDR3 totals 15 residues. The CDR3 here is CSGTPTSGGDYEQCF.

The chain is built from TRBV20-1 and TRBJ2-7. Germline V gene lookup returns CDR1 DFQATT and CDR2 SNEGSKA (reference sequence). CDR3 length: 13 amino acids. The CDR3: CSAYTGNSYEQYF.

The chain has TRBV7-3 and TRBJ1-1. Germline CDR1 SGHTA, CDR2 FQGTGA. This CDR3 spans 13 amino acids. The CDR3 protein is CASSLNGNTEAFF. Complete variable domain (other parts from reference TRBV7-3 and TRBJ1-1): GAGVSQTPSNKVTEKGKYVELRCDPISGHTALYWYRQSLGQGPEFLIYFQGTGAADDSGLPNDRFFAVRPEGSVSTLKIQRTERGDSAVYLCASSLNGNTEAFFGQGTRLTVV.

The rearrangement uses TRBV20-1 and TRBJ2-7; checking the TCRdb D call of TRBD2 is not possible without DNA. The CDR3 is made up of 14 amino acids. Germline CDR1 reads DFQATT; CDR2 reads SNEGSKA (reference sequence). CDR3: CSATSDSSAYEQYF.

The chain employs TRBV24-1 and TRBJ2-7. Germline CDR1 is KGHDR and CDR2 is SFDVKD. The CDR3 loop spans 11 amino acids. The CDR3 spells CATSEGYEQYF.

The chain is built from TRBV10-3 and TRBJ2-5. Per germline, CDR1 ENHRY and CDR2 SYGVKD. The CDR3 has 13 amino acids. CDR3 sequence: CAISESGGETQYF.

The chain couples TRBV29-1 to TRBJ2-1. The CDR3 has 14 amino acids. Looked up from germline, CDR1 is SQVTM and CDR2 is ANQGSEA. CDR3 in amino acids: CSVQTRSSYNEQFF.

V and J are TRBV5-5 and TRBJ2-7; TCRdb's D gene call, TRBD1, goes unchecked for lack of DNA. Germline assignment: CDR1 SGHKS and CDR2 YYEKEE (reference sequence). CDR3 length: 14 amino acids. The CDR3 protein is CASRSPGQGHEQYF. The variable domain in full, completed from reference TRBV5-5 and TRBJ2-7, reads DAGVTQSPTHLIKTRGQQVTLRCSPISGHKSVSWYQQVLGQGPQFIFQYYEKEERGRGNFPDRFSARQFPNYSSELNVNALLLGDSALYLCASRSPGQGHEQYFGPGTRLTVT.

The chain's CDR3 is CSANSLDRGVDTQYF. V usage is TRBV20-1 and J usage is TRBJ2-3; TCRdb lists TRBD1, though no DNA is available to test this call. Germline assignment: CDR1 DFQATT and CDR2 SNEGSKA (reference sequence). This CDR3 has 15 residues.

This sequence joins TRBV29-1 and TRBJ2-7. CDR1 and CDR2 (germline): SQVTM, ANQGSEA. The CDR3 is 13 residues long. CDR3 in amino acids: CSVDSGKAYEQYF.

The chain is built from TRBV4-3 and TRBJ2-1; TCRdb returns TRBD2, unconfirmable since there is no DNA. This CDR3 region has 16 residues. Germline V gives CDR1 LGHNA, CDR2 YSLEER. This CDR3 is CASSQDRASGNNEQFF.

CDR3: CASQRLENTEAFF. This chain joins TRBV2 and TRBJ1-1. Per the germline V gene, CDR1 is SNHLY and CDR2 is FYNNEI. CDR3 length equals 13 residues.

CDR3 sequence: CASSPGTGIGEQFF. V usage is TRBV4-3 and J usage is TRBJ2-1; absent DNA, TCRdb's TRBD1 call cannot be checked. Germline CDR1 is LGHNA and CDR2 is YSLEER. The CDR3 spans 14 residues.

The chain couples TRBV3-1 to TRBJ2-1; the TCRdb call, TRBD2, lacks DNA for checking. This CDR3 contains 17 residues. Germline assignment: CDR1 LGHDT and CDR2 YNNKEL (reference sequence). The CDR3 region is CASSPSPLAGGYNEQFF.

The chain recombines TRBV27 with TRBJ2-7; TCRdb reports TRBD1, a call that lacks DNA to check it against. The CDR3 contains 15 residues. Germline CDR1 and CDR2: MNHEY and SMNVEV (reference sequence). CDR3 sequence reads: CASSLFGGYSYEQYF.

The genes are TRBV25-1 and TRBJ2-7. Germline V gene data show CDR1 as MGHDK and CDR2 as SYGVNS. The CDR3 spans 13 residues. Here the CDR3 reads CASSDGVSYEQYF.

V gene TRBV21-1 combines with J gene TRBJ2-5; the D call from TCRdb, TRBD1, cannot be confirmed without DNA. TRBV21-1 is shown as a pseudogene. The CDR3 covers 16 residues. CDR3: CASSKVQDRDSETQYF.

The chain links TRBV7-9 to TRBJ2-7; lacking DNA, the TRBD2 call made by TCRdb goes unchecked. Germline V gene lookup returns CDR1 SEHNR and CDR2 FQNEAQ (reference sequence). CDR3 length: 16 amino acids. The CDR3 loop is CASSLAWTSGSYEQYF.